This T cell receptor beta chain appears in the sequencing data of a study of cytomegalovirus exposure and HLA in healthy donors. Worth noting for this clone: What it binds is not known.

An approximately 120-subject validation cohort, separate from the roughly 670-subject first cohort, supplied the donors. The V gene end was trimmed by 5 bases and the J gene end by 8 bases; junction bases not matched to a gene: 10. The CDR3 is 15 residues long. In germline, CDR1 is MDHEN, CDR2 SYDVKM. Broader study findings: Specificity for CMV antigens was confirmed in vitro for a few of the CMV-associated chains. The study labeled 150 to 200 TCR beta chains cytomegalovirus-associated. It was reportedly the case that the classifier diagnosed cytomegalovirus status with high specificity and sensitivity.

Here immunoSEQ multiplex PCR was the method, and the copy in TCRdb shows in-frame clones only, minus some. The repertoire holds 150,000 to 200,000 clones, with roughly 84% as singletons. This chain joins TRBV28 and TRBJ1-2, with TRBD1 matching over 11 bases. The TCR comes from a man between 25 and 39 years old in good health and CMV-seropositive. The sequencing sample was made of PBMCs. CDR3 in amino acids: CASSPPDRGRDGYTF. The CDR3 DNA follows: TGTGCCAGCAGTCCCCCGGACAGGGGGCGCGACGGCTACACCTTC.